Listed below are T cell receptor beta chains from one sample, sequenced in a study of breast tumors, draining lymph nodes, adjacent tissues. Via MiXCR, TCRdb re-called the multiplex PCR reads, giving one row per CDR3 protein. The sample includes tens of thousands of distinct CDR3 sequences, 45% to 60% of them seen just once. Material: breast tumor tissue. The receptors derive from a female donor with breast cancer. Some clones in this sample may be carry-over from other donors' samples. CDR3s include the opening cysteine and the closing phenylalanine or tryptophan. A D gene is named only where the DNA matches it firmly. Expanded clones are given a class, and other clones once, few, many or no size at all.

TRBJ2-1 TRBV5-4 - many TGTGCCAGCAGCTTGAGGGGCGGCAATGAGCAGTTCTTC CASSLRGGNEQFF
TRBJ2-7 TRBV11-2 - - TGTGCCAGCAGCTCAATGGGCTACGAGCAGTACTTC CASSSMGYEQYF
TRBJ1-1 TRBV20-1 - many TGCAGTGCTAGAGCTATACAGCGAGTGAACACTGAAGCTTTCTTT CSARAIQRVNTEAFF
TRBJ1-5 TRBV11-2 - many TGTGCCAGCAGCAACGAAGGACGCAATCAGCCCCAGCATTTT CASSNEGRNQPQHF
TRBJ1-3 TRBV2 - - TGTGCCAGCAGTGTCGGGGGAACTGGAAACACCATATATTTT CASSVGGTGNTIYF
TRBJ2-5 TRBV24-1 - - TGTGCCACCAGTGCCGTCCAAACAGGGAGGTCGGAGACCCAGTACTTC CATSAVQTGRSETQYF
TRBJ2-3 TRBV5-8 TRBD2 - TGTGCCAGCACCAATCTAGCGGGAGCCTCAGATACGCAGTATTTT CASTNLAGASDTQYF
TRBJ2-3 TRBV5-6 TRBD2 - TGTGCCAGCAGCTTTGGACTAGCGGCTAGCACAGATACGCAGTATTTT CASSFGLAASTDTQYF
TRBJ2-1 TRBV29-1 - many TGCAGCGTTGAGGGTCAGGTGAATGAGCAGTTCTTC CSVEGQVNEQFF
TRBJ2-2 TRBV13 TRBD2 medium-sized TGTGCCAGCACACTAGCGGGGGGGCTCACCGGGGAGCTGTTTTTT CASTLAGGLTGELFF
TRBJ2-7 TRBV20-1 TRBD2 - TGCAGTGCAACGGGACTAGCGGACTTTAATTCCTACGAGCAGTACTTC CSATGLADFNSYEQYF
TRBJ2-7 TRBV6-5 TRBD1 - TGTGCCAGCAGCGGGACAGGGGTAACCTACGAGCAGTACTTC CASSGTGVTYEQYF
TRBJ1-6 TRBV29-1 - medium-sized TGCAGCGTTGCGGAGGGTAGTAATTCACCCCTCCACTTT CSVAEGSNSPLHF
TRBJ2-3 TRBV29-1 - many TGCAGCGTATACGGGACCAGAGATACGCAGTATTTT CSVYGTRDTQYF
TRBJ2-7 TRBV20-1 TRBD2 medium-sized TGCAGTGCTAGAGAAAGCGGGAACGAGCAGTACTTC CSARESGNEQYF
TRBJ2-1 TRBV7-9 TRBD1 medium-sized TGTGCCAGCAGGAGGGGACAGGGCGGCAATGAGCAGTTCTTC CASRRGQGGNEQFF
TRBJ1-6 TRBV5-1 - once TGCGCCAGCAGCTTGTTGGGCCCTGGAGGTAATTCACCCCTCCACTTT CASSLLGPGGNSPLHF
TRBJ2-7 TRBV10-3 - - TGTGCCATCAGTGTAGGGATAGGCTCCTACGAGCAGTACTTC CAISVGIGSYEQYF
TRBJ1-1 TRBV7-6 - - TGTGCCAGCAGCTCGACACAGTTTGAAGCTTTCTTT CASSSTQFEAFF
TRBJ1-3 TRBV4-3 - medium-sized TGCGCCAGCAGCCAAGACAGGGCTGCTGGAAACACCATATATTTT CASSQDRAAGNTIYF
TRBJ2-7 TRBV7-3 - - TGTGCCAGCAGCTTACAGCAGGGGAACACCTACGAGCAGTACTTC CASSLQQGNTYEQYF
TRBJ2-7 TRBV20-1 TRBD2 - TGCAGTGCTAGTGGCGGGAGGGCCACCTACGAGCAGTACTTC CSASGGRATYEQYF
TRBJ2-3 TRBV6-5 TRBD2 - TGTGCCAGAAGACTAGCGGGTGATACGCAGTATTTT CARRLAGDTQYF
TRBJ1-2 TRBV9 TRBD1 - TGTGCCAGCAGCACTACAGGGGGCCTTGGCTACACCTTC CASSTTGGLGYTF
TRBJ2-7 TRBV19 TRBD2 - TGTGCCAGTAGTAGGACTAGCGGGCCTTCCTACGAGCAGTACTTC CASSRTSGPSYEQYF
TRBJ1-2 TRBV5-1 TRBD1 - TGCGCCAGCAGCAAGCCGACAGGGGGCTATGGCTACACCTTC CASSKPTGGYGYTF
TRBJ1-5 TRBV20-1 - medium-sized TGCAGTGCTGTGGGACATCTCTCCCCCGATCAGCCCCAGCATTTT CSAVGHLSPDQPQHF
TRBJ1-6 TRBV5-5 - medium-sized TGTGCCAGCAGCTTGGAGCTGGGGCTCGCTTCACCCCTCCACTTT CASSLELGLASPLHF
TRBJ2-1 TRBV9 - many TGTGCCAGCAGCGTAAGCGGGTTATTCGCCAATGAGCAGTTCTTC CASSVSGLFANEQFF